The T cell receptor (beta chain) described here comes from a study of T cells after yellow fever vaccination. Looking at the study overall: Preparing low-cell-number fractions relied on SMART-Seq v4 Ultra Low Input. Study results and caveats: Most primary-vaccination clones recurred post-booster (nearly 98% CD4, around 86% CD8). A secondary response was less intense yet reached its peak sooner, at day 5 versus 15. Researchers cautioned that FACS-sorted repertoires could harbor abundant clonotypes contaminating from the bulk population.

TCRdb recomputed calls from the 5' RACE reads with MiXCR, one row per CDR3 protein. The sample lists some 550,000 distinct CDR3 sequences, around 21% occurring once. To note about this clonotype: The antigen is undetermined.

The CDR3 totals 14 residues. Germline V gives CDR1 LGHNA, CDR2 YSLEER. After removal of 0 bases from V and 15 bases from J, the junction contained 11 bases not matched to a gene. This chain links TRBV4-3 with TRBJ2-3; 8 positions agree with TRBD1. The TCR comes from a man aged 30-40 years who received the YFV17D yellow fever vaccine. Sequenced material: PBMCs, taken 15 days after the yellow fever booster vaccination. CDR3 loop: CASSQDQGQGADYF. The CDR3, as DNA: TGCGCCAGCAGCCAAGATCAGGGCCAGGGGGCGGATTATTTT.